These 24 T cell receptor beta chains share one sample of origin, sequenced in a study of post-analysis software for immune sequencing data. Unique molecular identifiers tagged the TCR beta cDNA libraries. MiXCR was run by TCRdb on the PCR reads, yielding one entry per CDR3 protein. The sample yields 430,000 or so distinct CDR3 sequences, approximately 38% seen once. These TCRs' antigens remain unknown. General observations from the study: TRBV5-6, TRBV5-1 and TRBV20-1 belonged to a set of about five TRBV segments that were more frequent in patients than controls.

The sequenced sample was blood. The receptors stem from a girl aged 2-10 years with multiple sclerosis.

The chain couples TRBV4-1 to TRBJ1-1, with D maybe TRBD1 (5 bases). V lost 3 bases to trimming and J lost 1 base, with 15 bases between them. Germline values: CDR1 MGHRA, CDR2 YSYEKL. The CDR3 length is 16 residues. The chain's CDR3 is CASSHLAWGENTEAFF. CDR3 nucleotides: TGCGCCAGCAGCCACTTAGCTTGGGGGGAGAACACTGAAGCTTTCTTT.

The chain has TRBV3-1 and TRBJ2-3; a possible D gene is TRBD2 (6 bases). From germline, CDR1 is LGHDT and CDR2 YNNKEL (reference sequence). V was pared by 2 bases and J by 0 bases, with 18 bases between. The CDR3 has 18 residues. For the CDR3, the DNA is TGTGCCAGCAGCCAAAGATATTATAGCGGAACTAGCACAGATACGCAGTATTTT. Translating gives CASSQRYYSGTSTDTQYF.

Turning to this clonotype: The junction does not match germline at one end; this may be a read error. V gene TRBV5-6 combines with J gene TRBJ2-1, with D possibly TRBD1 on 6 matching bases. Germline V gives CDR1 SGHDT, CDR2 YYEEEE. This CDR3 is built from 13 residues. The CDR3 bases are TGTGCCGGCAGCTTCGGACAGCACAATGAGCAGTTCTTC. This gives the protein CAGSFGQHNEQFF.

The CDR3 sequence: CASSLEPAGGLGYYEQFF. For the CDR3, the DNA is TGTGCCAGCAGCTTAGAGCCGGCAGGGGGGCTCGGTTACTACGAGCAGTTCTTC. This chain joins TRBV7-2 and TRBJ2-1, with D perhaps TRBD1 (7 bases). The V end lost 1 base, the J end lost 10 bases, and 26 bases lay between the germline ends. The CDR3 spans 18 residues. CDR1 and CDR2 from the germline V gene are SGHTA and FQGNSA.

V usage is TRBV7-2 and J usage is TRBJ2-1, with TRBD2 identical over 10 bases. Germline CDR1 and CDR2: SGHTA and FQGNSA. CDR3 length equals 16 residues. The trim removed 7 bases at V and 2 bases at J, leaving 8 bases unmatched. In DNA, the CDR3 is TGTGCCAGCAAGGCTAGCGGGAGAGGGACCTACAATGAGCAGTTCTTC. Translating gives CASKASGRGTYNEQFF.

The chain combines TRBV12-3 or TRBV12-4 with TRBJ2-1, with a possible D match to TRBD1 (5 bases). Trimming left V 4 bases short and J 12 bases short, with 13 bases between. The CDR3 consists of 12 residues. CDR3 DNA sequence: TGTGCCAGCAGTTCGCGACAGCCGGCGCAGTTCTTC. Translated, it gives CASSSRQPAQFF.

Note on this clonotype: With a much larger clone just one base away, this may be a read error. The J gene is TRBJ2-7, the V gene TRBV10-2; 7 bases are shared with TRBD1. The CDR3 loop spans 13 amino acids. The germline gives CDR1 WSHSY, CDR2 SAAADI. Losses at the gene ends were 6 bases for V and 7 bases for J; bases not matched to a gene: 9. Here the CDR3 reads CASRRDSGNEQYF. In DNA, the CDR3 is TGCGCCAGCAGGAGGGACAGTGGGAATGAGCAGTACTTC.

The genes are TRBV25-1 and TRBJ2-1; D is unclear. Trimming removed 2 bases at V and 12 bases at J, with 11 bases between. Germline V gene lookup returns CDR1 MGHDK and CDR2 SYGVNS. The CDR3 loop spans 12 amino acids. The CDR3 nucleotides are TGTGCCAGCAGTGAACCCCGCGAAGGGCAGTTCTTC. Its translation is CASSEPREGQFF.

The chain combines TRBV6-1 with TRBJ2-3, with D maybe TRBD2 (5 bases). This CDR3 contains 17 residues. The V and J ends lost 0 bases and 2 bases respectively, with 15 bases between them. Germline V gives CDR1 MNHNS, CDR2 SASEGT. Written as DNA, the CDR3 is TGTGCCAGCAGTGAAGCGCTTCAGCAGCGGCCCACAGATACGCAGTATTTT. Encoded protein: CASSEALQQRPTDTQYF.

This clonotype was found a few times. The chain recombines TRBV13 with TRBJ1-5; 9 nucleotides agree with TRBD1. After removal of 2 bases from V and 0 bases from J, the junction contained 2 bases not matched to a gene. The CDR3 covers 16 residues. Per germline, CDR1 PRHDT and CDR2 FYEKMQ (reference sequence). CDR3 DNA sequence: TGTGCCAGCAGCTTACGGACAGGGGATAGCAATCAGCCCCAGCATTTT. It yields the protein CASSLRTGDSNQPQHF.

This clonotype was counted only a few times. The rearrangement links TRBV20-1 to TRBJ1-3, with D possibly matching TRBD1 (5 bases). Between the trimmed V and J ends, which lost 6 bases and 4 bases, there was a span of 10 bases. The CDR3 consists of 12 residues. Germline lookup yields CDR1 DFQATT and CDR2 SNEGSKA (reference sequence). The CDR3 spells CSAPGLGNTIYF. DNA of the CDR3: TGCAGTGCACCGGGACTCGGAAACACCATATATTTT.

There are many counts of this clonotype. The chain recombines TRBV5-6 with TRBJ1-2, with unresolved D. Trimming left V 2 bases short and J 6 bases short, with 5 bases between. Germline lookup yields CDR1 SGHDT and CDR2 YYEEEE. The CDR3 is 11 amino acids. CDR3 DNA sequence: TGTGCCAGCAGCTTCTGGGATGGCTACACCTTC. Translated: CASSFWDGYTF.

This clonotype was recorded a few times. The J gene is TRBJ2-3, the V gene TRBV7-9; 7 bases are a match to TRBD1. Per the germline V gene, CDR1 is SEHNR and CDR2 is FQNEAQ (reference sequence). There are 15 residues in the CDR3. Trimming took 5 bases from V and 3 from J; bases not matched to a gene: 8. CDR3 nucleotides: TGTGCCAGCAGCGCACGACAGGGAGAGACAGATACGCAGTATTTT. Amino acid sequence: CASSARQGETDTQYF.

This chain uses TRBV2 with TRBJ2-2; D is uncertain. V dropped 6 bases and J dropped 8 bases, with 13 bases sitting between them. Germline CDR1 reads SNHLY; CDR2 reads FYNNEI. This CDR3 has 13 amino acids. The DNA of the CDR3 is TGTGCCAGCAGCCCAAGATACCAGGGGGAGCTGTTTTTT. Residues: CASSPRYQGELFF.

The DNA for the CDR3 is TGTGCCAGCCGCTTAGGCGGGAGAGGTGCAGATACGCAGTATTTT. Encoded protein: CASRLGGRGADTQYF. The chain has TRBV6-6 and TRBJ2-3; TRBD2 agrees at 7 bases. From germline, CDR1 is MNHNY and CDR2 SVGAGI (reference sequence). CDR3 length: 15 amino acids. Trimming cost V 8 bases and J 4 bases; bases outside gene matches: 12.

The chain recombines TRBV5-1 with TRBJ2-3; 7 bases match TRBD2. J was trimmed by 4 bases and V by 0 bases; bases with no gene match: 5. The CDR3 covers 15 residues. Germline lookup yields CDR1 SGHRS and CDR2 YFSETQ. CDR3 protein: CASSLGGTNSDTQYF. In DNA form, the CDR3 reads TGCGCCAGCAGCTTGGGAGGGACTAATTCAGATACGCAGTATTTT. The variable domain in full, with the rest retrieved from reference TRBV5-1 and TRBJ2-3, is KAGVTQTPRYLIKTRGQQVTLSCSPISGHRSVSWYQQTPGQGLQFLFEYFSETQRNKGNFPGRFSGRQFSNSRSEMNVSTLELGDSALYLCASSLGGTNSDTQYFGPGTRLTVL.

This chain links TRBV20-1 with TRBJ2-5; 7 bases fit TRBD2. V gave up 1 base and J gave up 3 bases; unmatched junction bases: 8. The germline CDR1 and CDR2 sequences are DFQATT and SNEGSKA (reference sequence). This CDR3 comprises 15 residues. The CDR3 sequence: CSARGATSREETQYF. CDR3 nucleotide sequence: TGCAGTGCTAGAGGGGCGACTAGCAGGGAAGAGACCCAGTACTTC.

The CDR3 nucleotides are TGTGCCAGCAGCCATATTACAGGGGTGGGAGAGACCCAGTACTTC. This codes for CASSHITGVGETQYF. The V gene is TRBV3-1, the J gene TRBJ2-5; 7 nucleotides match TRBD1. J lost 4 bases, V lost 3 bases, and 8 bases had no gene match. This CDR3 has 15 residues. Germline-derived CDR1 and CDR2 are LGHDT and YNNKEL (reference sequence).

The J gene is TRBJ2-7, the V gene TRBV7-9; TRBD2 agrees at 7 bases. The length of the CDR3 is 17 residues. The germline V gene has CDR1 SEHNR and CDR2 FQNEAQ (reference sequence). V lost 3 bases and J lost 6; bases outside the gene matches: 17. CDR3 protein: CASSFLPGLPTLSEQYF. The CDR3 region has the DNA TGTGCCAGCAGCTTCCTCCCGGGACTACCCACCTTGTCCGAGCAGTACTTC.

This clonotype was seen a few times. The rearrangement joins TRBV7-3 to TRBJ2-5; D unresolved. Germline assignment: CDR1 SGHTA and CDR2 FQGTGA. This CDR3 is 13 amino acids long. Between the trimmed V and J ends, which lost 4 bases and 1 base, there was a span of 7 bases. CDR3 loop: CASSYPGQETQYF. CDR3 DNA: TGTGCCAGCAGCTACCCGGGCCAAGAGACCCAGTACTTC. Variable domain in full (rest from reference TRBV7-3 and TRBJ2-5): GAGVSQTPSNKVTEKGKYVELRCDPISGHTALYWYRQSLGQGPEFLIYFQGTGAADDSGLPNDRFFAVRPEGSVSTLKIQRTERGDSAVYLCASSYPGQETQYFGPGTRLLVL.

This clonotype was detected only a few times. This chain connects TRBV12-3 or TRBV12-4 to TRBJ2-7; the D is unclear. Trimming cost V 6 bases and J 0 bases, with 9 bases left between them. This CDR3 contains 13 residues. The CDR3 reads CASSSTSSYEQYF. For the CDR3, the DNA is TGTGCCAGCAGCTCCACCAGCTCCTACGAGCAGTACTTC.

The genes are TRBV12-3 or TRBV12-4 and TRBJ1-2; TRBD1 agrees at 8 bases. The CDR3 is made up of 13 amino acids. V dropped 6 bases and J dropped 3; count of bases not matched to a gene: 3. The CDR3 DNA reads as TGTGCCAGCAGGAGACAGGGGTACTATGGCTACACCTTC. It translates to CASRRQGYYGYTF.

Note on this clonotype: One end of the junction does not line up with germline, which may come from a read error. J is TRBJ2-4 and V is TRBV20-1; 7 bases match TRBD2. Germline CDR1 is DFQATT and CDR2 is SNEGSKA (reference sequence). The CDR3 length is 11 residues. The DNA of the CDR3 is TGCAGGGCTAGGGAGGGTATGGGTCAGTACTTC. Protein product: CRAREGMGQYF.

There are a few counts of this clonotype. The chain is built from TRBV29-1 and TRBJ2-7; maybe TRBD1 (5 bases). The CDR3 has 10 amino acids. Germline values: CDR1 SQVTM, CDR2 ANQGSEA. Trimming removed 4 bases at V and 5 bases at J, with 6 bases between. As DNA, the CDR3 is TGCAGCGTTGGGGGCAACGAGCAGTACTTC. Its translation is CSVGGNEQYF.